The TCR beta chain described here comes from a study of cytomegalovirus exposure and HLA in healthy donors. Findings and limits, study-wide: In an earlier analysis, about 87% or about 30%: the productive usage of most TCR beta V segments. Researchers reportedly found TCR beta sequences accurately predicted most subjects' HLA-A and HLA-B alleles. The Asian-associated ancestry cluster reportedly had fewer N-insertions than the approximately 670-donor mean in a later analysis.

It was with 60 Vbeta and 13 Jbeta primers that the PCR ran. Measured with immunoSEQ multiplex PCR; TCRdb has only the in-frame clones, and not every one. Among about 120,000 clones, approximately 80% were seen once, and the ten largest hold around 2.7%. Note on this clone: Its specificity is not known.

Trimming took 2 bases from V and 4 from J, leaving 12 bases between them. Germline loops: CDR1 SEHNR, CDR2 FQNEAQ (reference sequence). The CDR3 has 15 amino acids. At the time of sampling, donors were nominally healthy, though unrecorded immune exposures were likely. This receptor was taken from a woman aged 40 to 50 in good health and CMV-seropositive. Source material: PBMCs. V is TRBV7-9 and J is TRBJ1-3; tentative D call: TRBD1 (6 bases). In DNA form, the CDR3 reads TGTGCCAGCAGCTTACAGGGGTCGCAGGGAAACACCATATATTTT. Translated, it gives CASSLQGSQGNTIYF.